Below, 24 T cell receptor beta chains from the same sample are listed, as sequenced in a study of read filtering for tumor transcriptome and immune sequencing. The library was built from about 0.4 ug RNA with molecular barcoded adaptors for alpha/delta and beta/gamma chains. TCRdb used MiXCR to reprocess the reads, holding one entry per CDR3 protein. The table shows about 48,000 distinct CDR3 sequences, with roughly a fifth occurring only once. Sample: a population of CD138-negative cells sorted from bone marrow. The receptors shown here come from a donor aged 40 or over with multiple myeloma.

There are many counts of this clonotype. The chain is built from TRBV29-1 and TRBJ2-2; D is undetermined. Germline V lookup: CDR1 SQVTM, CDR2 ANQGSEA. The CDR3 runs 14 residues. V lost 2 bases, J lost 4 bases, and 11 bases lay in between. CDR3 DNA: TGCAGCGTTGAATTGGGTTCGGGCACCGGGGAGCTGTTTTTT. Translating it yields CSVELGSGTGELFF.

This clonotype was seen a few times. This may come from a read error, since a much larger clone is one base off. The rearrangement links TRBV5-6 to TRBJ2-1, with D possibly being TRBD1 (6 bases). Germline assignment: CDR1 SGHDT and CDR2 YYEEEE. The CDR3 has 15 residues. With 5 bases removed from V and 0 bases from J, the gap between germline ends came to 12 bases. The CDR3 reads CASSKDSRSYNEQFF. CDR3 bases: TGTGCCAGCAGTAAGGACAGCCGCTCCTACAATGAGCAGTTCTTC.

This clonotype was picked up a small number of times. V is TRBV20-1 and J is TRBJ2-7; TRBD2 matches 9 bases. The CDR3 sequence is 14 residues long. Germline V gene data show CDR1 as DFQATT and CDR2 as SNEGSKA (reference sequence). The V gene end was trimmed by 1 base and the J gene end by 7 bases; junction bases not matched to a gene: 8. As DNA, the CDR3 is TGCAGTGCTAGAGTGCTAGCGGGACCGGGGGAGCAGTACTTC. Encoded protein: CSARVLAGPGEQYF.

This clonotype was detected many times. The chain employs TRBV30 and TRBJ2-4; possible D gene TRBD2, 9 bases. Germline CDR1 and CDR2: GTSNPN and SVGIG (reference sequence). V lost 5 bases, J lost 6 bases, and 26 bases lay in between. The length of the CDR3 is 17 residues. The CDR3 reads CAWAGGGRARGLNIQYF. The DNA for the CDR3 is TGTGCCTGGGCAGGGGGCGGGAGGGCCAGGGGGTTAAACATTCAGTACTTC.

Regarding this clonotype: No conserved phenylalanine or tryptophan is present at the end of the CDR3, so a read error is the likely explanation. The chain couples TRBV24-1 to TRBJ2-1; D is ambiguous. Germline V gives CDR1 KGHDR, CDR2 SFDVKD. This CDR3 has 14 amino acids. V was trimmed by 2 bases and J by 7 bases, leaving 11 bases between them. The CDR3 here is CATSDSRQPNEQFY. CDR3 nucleotides: TGTGCCACCAGTGATTCTAGACAACCGAATGAGCAGTTCTAC.

This clonotype was seen more than once but under ten times. V and J are TRBV20-1 and TRBJ1-1; 9 bases fit TRBD1. The germline gives CDR1 DFQATT, CDR2 SNEGSKA (reference sequence). This CDR3 contains 14 residues. V gave up 6 bases and J gave up 5 bases; unmatched junction bases: 10. The CDR3 loop is CSALARQGVTEAFF. CDR3 DNA: TGCAGTGCCCTTGCGAGACAGGGGGTTACTGAAGCTTTCTTT.

This clonotype was seen ten or more times. The V call is TRBV2, the J call TRBJ2-1, with a possible D match to TRBD2 (6 bases). V shed 4 bases and J shed 5 bases, with 9 bases lying between them. The germline gives CDR1 SNHLY, CDR2 FYNNEI. The CDR3 consists of 13 residues. The CDR3 nucleotides are TGTGCCAGCAGTGTAGCGGAAAACAATGAGCAGTTCTTC. Translated: CASSVAENNEQFF.

In its sample, this clonotype was seen many times. The rearrangement uses TRBV5-1 and TRBJ1-1; maybe TRBD1 (6 bases). Germline V gives CDR1 SGHRS, CDR2 YFSETQ. The CDR3 runs 14 residues. Trimming removed 6 bases at V and 4 bases at J, with 16 bases between. CDR3: CASTHTGRGTEAFF. The CDR3 DNA sequence: TGCGCCAGCACCCATACAGGGAGGGGCACTGAAGCTTTCTTT.

This clonotype was found many times. CDR3 coding DNA: TGCAGTGCCCCGCCCCGGCTAGCGAGCACAGATACGCAGTATTTT. As protein: CSAPPRLASTDTQYF. The V gene is TRBV20-1, the J gene TRBJ2-3; TRBD2 is a possible D gene (6 bases). Germline CDR1 reads DFQATT; CDR2 reads SNEGSKA (reference sequence). The CDR3 is 15 residues long. The V gene lost 6 bases and the J gene lost 0 bases, with 16 bases spanning the gap.

This clonotype came up many times. The chain is built from TRBV9 and TRBJ2-5; D remains unclear. Germline assignment: CDR1 SGDLS and CDR2 YYNGEE. V was trimmed by 3 bases and J by 4 bases, leaving 10 bases between them. The CDR3 covers 13 residues. The CDR3 DNA reads TGTGCCAGCAGCGGGACCAGCTTAGAGACCCAGTACTTC. Protein product: CASSGTSLETQYF.

In this sample, this clonotype turned up many times. The J gene is TRBJ2-1, the V gene TRBV4-3; 7 bases map to TRBD1. Germline lookup yields CDR1 LGHNA and CDR2 YSLEER. With 0 bases clipped from V and 5 bases from J, the junction kept 7 bases outside the gene matches. CDR3 length equals 16 residues. The CDR3 nucleotides are TGCGCCAGCAGCCAAGATGAGGGGGCCGGGCACAATGAGCAGTTCTTC. Translating it yields CASSQDEGAGHNEQFF.

This clonotype was detected many times. The V call is TRBV4-1, the J call TRBJ2-1, with 7 bases matching TRBD2. The CDR3 totals 14 residues. Per the germline V gene, CDR1 is MGHRA and CDR2 is YSYEKL. The junction had 8 bases not matched to a gene; V was cut back by 4 bases and J by 8 bases. CDR3 sequence (DNA): TGCGCCAGCAGCCGGACTCCTAGCGGAGATGAGCAGTTCTTC. Protein product: CASSRTPSGDEQFF.

There are many counts of this clonotype. The chain links TRBV12-3 or TRBV12-4 to TRBJ2-7, with 11 nucleotides matching TRBD1. The CDR3 runs 16 residues. The V and J ends lost 2 bases and 3 bases, in that order; junction bases with no gene match: 6. The CDR3 loop reads CASSLTLGQGVYEQYF. The CDR3 region has the DNA TGTGCCAGCAGTTTAACTCTGGGACAGGGGGTCTACGAGCAGTACTTC.

The CDR3 sequence is CASSLGSEQFF. CDR3 sequence (DNA): TGTGCCAGCAGCTTAGGTAGTGAGCAGTTCTTC. The chain is built from TRBV7-2 and TRBJ2-1; D not certain. V was trimmed by 1 base and J by 9 bases, leaving 4 bases between them. Per the germline V gene, CDR1 is SGHTA and CDR2 is FQGNSA. The CDR3 contains 11 residues.

This clonotype appeared once. A much larger clone lies one base from this, so it may be a read error. This chain joins TRBV3-1 and TRBJ1-6; the D is unclear. Germline V lookup: CDR1 LGHDT, CDR2 YNNKEL (reference sequence). The length of the CDR3 is 14 residues. Trimming cost V 4 bases and J 9 bases, with 13 bases left between them. CDR3 region: CASSLQVVGSPLHF. The CDR3 coding sequence is TGTGCCAGCAGCCTCCAGGTTGTGGGTTCACCCCTCCACTTT.

This clonotype was observed a few times. This may arise from a read error, as a much more abundant clone is one base away. The chain links TRBV4-1 to TRBJ1-5, with a tentative D call TRBD1 (6 bases). Germline values: CDR1 MGHRA, CDR2 YSYEKL. Trimming left V 4 bases short and J 1 base short, with 14 bases between. The CDR3 spans 16 residues. The CDR3 nucleotides read TGCGCCAGCAGCCCATCCGGGGGGCGGAGCAATCAGCCCCAGCATTTT. As protein: CASSPSGGRSNQPQHF.

In its sample, this clonotype was seen a few times. V gene TRBV29-1 combines with J gene TRBJ1-3; no clear D. CDR3 size: 14 residues. CDR1 and CDR2 (germline): SQVTM, ANQGSEA. Trimming removed 6 bases at V and 2 bases at J, with 14 bases between. The CDR3 is CSVKRTGPGNTIYF. CDR3 DNA: TGCAGCGTCAAGAGGACCGGCCCTGGAAACACCATATATTTT.

For the CDR3, the DNA is TGTGCCAGCAGCCCCCCCGCGCGGGGCCAAGAGACCCAGTACTTC. Protein: CASSPPARGQETQYF. The V gene is TRBV5-4, the J gene TRBJ2-5; a possible D gene is TRBD2 (6 bases). V was clipped by 4 bases and J by 1 base, with 14 bases between them. The CDR3 spans 15 residues. CDR1 SGHNT and CDR2 YYREEE come from the germline V gene (reference sequence). Based on the CDR3 plus reference TRBV5-4 and TRBJ2-5, the full variable domain is ETGVTQSPTHLIKTRGQQVTLRCSSQSGHNTVSWYQQALGQGPQFIFQYYREEENGRGNFPPRFSGLQFPNYSSELNVNALELDDSALYLCASSPPARGQETQYFGPGTRLLVL.

This clonotype was counted at least ten times. The V gene is TRBV11-3, the J gene TRBJ1-1; tentative D call: TRBD1 (5 bases). V lost 5 bases, J lost 4 bases, and 17 bases lay in between. The germline V gene encodes CDR1 SGHNT and CDR2 YENEEA. CDR3 size: 15 residues. DNA of the CDR3: TGTGCCAGCAGCCAATCCAGGGCGCGGAGCACTGAAGCTTTCTTT. This translates into CASSQSRARSTEAFF.

Concerning this clonotype itself: This likely comes from a read error, as the CDR3 has no conserved phenylalanine or tryptophan at its end. The chain uses TRBV19 and TRBJ2-5; TRBD1 is a possible D gene (6 bases). The ends were cut back, 5 bases at V and 5 bases at J, with 18 bases in the middle. In germline, CDR1 is LNHDA, CDR2 SQIVND (reference sequence). The CDR3 length is 15 residues. CDR3 DNA sequence: TGTGCCAGTAGTCCAGGGGCGCCTCCGGGGGAGACCCAGTACTGC. It is translated as CASSPGAPPGETQYC.

This clonotype was detected many times. V gene TRBV5-1 combines with J gene TRBJ2-2; 10 positions match TRBD1. Germline V gene data show CDR1 as SGHRS and CDR2 as YFSETQ. J was trimmed by 3 bases and V by 4 bases; bases with no gene match: 12. The CDR3 sequence is 18 residues long. The DNA for the CDR3 is TGCGCCAGCAGCCGGAAGCCCTCCGGGACAGGGGACACCGGGGAGCTGTTTTTT. Translated, it gives CASSRKPSGTGDTGELFF.

Regarding this clonotype: Mismatch with germline at one junction end may stem from a read error. DNA of the CDR3: TGTGCCAGCAGTTTAGAGGGTGTAGGAGTGATCGGCCCCGCTAACTATGGCTGCACCTTC. Translation gives CASSLEGVGVIGPANYGCTF. The chain is built from TRBV12-3 or TRBV12-4 and TRBJ1-2; no firm D call. This CDR3 comprises 20 residues.

Remarks on this clonotype: A much larger clone is a single base away; this may be a read error. The J gene is TRBJ1-4, the V gene TRBV5-1, with D possibly matching TRBD1 (6 bases). Germline V CDR1 and CDR2: SGHRS, YFSETQ. This CDR3 contains 16 residues. DNA for the CDR3: TGCGCCAGCAGTCCCAGTAGGGGGACCAATAATGAAAAACTGCTTTTT. It encodes CASSPSRGTNNEKLLF.

This clonotype was found many times. The chain employs TRBV12-3 or TRBV12-4 and TRBJ2-2; 14 bases are shared with TRBD2. The CDR3 loop spans 16 amino acids. J gave up 7 bases and V 3 bases, and 4 bases lay outside the gene matches. DNA of the CDR3: TGTGCCAGCAGTTTCGGACTAGCGGGAGGTATCGGGGAGCTGTTTTTT. This gives the protein CASSFGLAGGIGELFF.